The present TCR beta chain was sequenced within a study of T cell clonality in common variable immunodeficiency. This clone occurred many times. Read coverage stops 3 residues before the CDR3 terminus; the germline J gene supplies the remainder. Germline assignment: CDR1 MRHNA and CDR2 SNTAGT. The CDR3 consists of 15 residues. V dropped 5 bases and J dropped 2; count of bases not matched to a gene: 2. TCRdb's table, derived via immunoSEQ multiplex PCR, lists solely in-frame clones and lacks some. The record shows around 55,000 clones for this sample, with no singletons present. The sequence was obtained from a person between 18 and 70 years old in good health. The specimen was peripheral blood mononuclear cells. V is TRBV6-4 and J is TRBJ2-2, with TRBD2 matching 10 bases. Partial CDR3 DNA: TGTGCCAGCAGTTTAGCGGGAGGCAACACCGGGGAG. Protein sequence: CASSLAGGNTGE. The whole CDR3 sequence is CASSLAGGNTGELFF.